What follows are 30 T cell receptor beta chains derived from one specimen sequenced in a study of control samples from healthy donors and cancer patients. Here immunoSEQ multiplex PCR was the method, and the copy in TCRdb shows in-frame clones only, minus some. The data contain approximately 20,000 clones, about 86% of them singletons. Sequences were obtained from PBMCs. These receptors were obtained from a woman in her 70s with colorectal cancer.

V usage is TRBV28 and J usage is TRBJ2-7; a possible D gene is TRBD2 (6 bases). The germline V gene has CDR1 MDHEN and CDR2 SYDVKM. This CDR3 has 15 amino acids. V was pared by 7 bases and J by 1 base, with 17 bases between. CDR3 DNA sequence: TGTGCCAGCACCGGAGGGCGGTGGGGGTCCTACGAGCAGTACTTC. Translation gives CASTGGRWGSYEQYF.

This rearrangement joins TRBV9 to TRBJ1-6; D gene unclear. The CDR3 has 15 residues. Germline V lookup: CDR1 SGDLS, CDR2 YYNGEE. V was clipped by 0 bases and J by 7 bases, with 11 bases between them. In DNA, the CDR3 is TGTGCCAGCAGCGTAGCTGGGCCAGAAAATTCACCCCTCCACTTT. Amino acid sequence: CASSVAGPENSPLHF.

This rearrangement joins TRBV7-9 to TRBJ1-1, with TRBD1 matching 10 bases. Per the germline V gene, CDR1 is SEHNR and CDR2 is FQNEAQ (reference sequence). V trimming: 2 bases; J trimming: 2 bases; junction bases outside the gene matches: 11. The CDR3 covers 18 residues. CDR3 region: CASSLKGTGAGKNTEAFF. CDR3 coding DNA: TGTGCCAGCAGCTTAAAGGGGACAGGGGCGGGTAAAAACACTGAAGCTTTCTTT.

The chain uses TRBV5-1 and TRBJ1-5; D is possibly TRBD1 (5 bases). This CDR3 contains 15 residues. Trimming pared 0 bases from V and 0 bases from J, leaving 7 bases between. CDR1 and CDR2 (germline): SGHRS, YFSETQ. The chain's CDR3 is CASSLGGYSNQPQHF. The CDR3, as DNA: TGCGCCAGCAGCTTGGGGGGGTATAGCAATCAGCCCCAGCATTTT.

The V call is TRBV5-5, the J call TRBJ1-2; TRBD1 might be the D (5 bases). The CDR3 spans 13 residues. Germline CDR1 SGHKS, CDR2 YYEKEE (reference sequence). Deletions cut 5 bases from V and 8 bases from J, with 16 bases between. DNA for the CDR3: TGTGCCAGCAGTCCCGACCGGGGCATGGGCTACACCTTC. Protein product: CASSPDRGMGYTF. Supplemented by reference TRBV5-5 and TRBJ1-2, the full variable domain reads DAGVTQSPTHLIKTRGQQVTLRCSPISGHKSVSWYQQVLGQGPQFIFQYYEKEERGRGNFPDRFSARQFPNYSSELNVNALLLGDSALYLCASSPDRGMGYTFGSGTRLTVV.

The J gene is TRBJ1-2, the V gene TRBV20-1; 10 bases match TRBD1. The trim removed 3 bases at V and 7 bases at J, leaving 8 bases unmatched. The germline gives CDR1 DFQATT, CDR2 SNEGSKA (reference sequence). This CDR3 region has 14 residues. CDR3 amino acids: CSASETGTGVGYTF. CDR3 coding DNA: TGCAGTGCTAGTGAAACCGGGACAGGGGTTGGCTACACCTTC.

With respect to this clone: Other nucleotide sequences from this sample produce the same CDR3. The chain joins TRBV5-1 to TRBJ2-1; D perhaps matches TRBD2 (5 bases). V gave up 0 bases and J gave up 1 base, with 8 bases separating them. Germline V gene data show CDR1 as SGHRS and CDR2 as YFSETQ. This CDR3 spans 15 amino acids. CDR3 nucleotides: TGCGCCAGCAGCTTGGCCGGGGTATCCTACAATGAGCAGTTCTTC. It translates to CASSLAGVSYNEQFF.

V is TRBV12-3 or TRBV12-4 and J is TRBJ1-1, with no clear D. The germline V and J ends were trimmed by 3 bases and 5 bases, with 7 bases remaining between them. The CDR3 is made up of 12 amino acids. The CDR3 region is CASSFWGTEAFF. Here the CDR3 DNA reads TGTGCCAGCAGTTTTTGGGGAACTGAAGCTTTCTTT.

The rearrangement joins TRBV5-5 to TRBJ2-1, with 7 bases aligning to TRBD2. Germline values: CDR1 SGHKS, CDR2 YYEKEE (reference sequence). J gave up 8 bases and V 3 bases, and 2 bases lay outside the gene matches. This CDR3 is 12 amino acids long. In nucleotides, the CDR3 is TGTGCCAGCAGCTCTCGGGGGGATGAGCAGTTCTTC. As protein: CASSSRGDEQFF.

The chain has TRBV5-4 and TRBJ2-2; D unresolved. This CDR3 contains 15 residues. The ends were cut back, 3 bases at V and 4 bases at J, with 13 bases in the middle. Germline V gene data show CDR1 as SGHNT and CDR2 as YYREEE (reference sequence). In nucleotides, the CDR3 is TGTGCCAGCAGCTCGTCCCGGGTTGGCACCGGGGAGCTGTTTTTT. Its translation: CASSSSRVGTGELFF.

This chain uses TRBV7-9 with TRBJ1-2; the D is unclear. Trimming cost V 5 bases and J 5 bases, with 9 bases left between them. The CDR3 is 12 residues long. Germline V gives CDR1 SEHNR, CDR2 FQNEAQ (reference sequence). In DNA form, the CDR3 reads TGTGCCAGCAGCGTGGGAGAGTATGGCTACACCTTC. Translation gives CASSVGEYGYTF. Supplemented by reference TRBV7-9 and TRBJ1-2, the full variable domain reads DTGVSQNPRHKITKRGQNVTFRCDPISEHNRLYWYRQTLGQGPEFLTYFQNEAQLEKSRLLSDRFSAERPKGSFSTLEIQRTEQGDSAMYLCASSVGEYGYTFGSGTRLTVV.

The genes are TRBV6-6 and TRBJ1-5, with a tentative D call TRBD1 (5 bases). Germline CDR1 MNHNY, CDR2 SVGAGI (reference sequence). The V gene lost 6 bases and the J gene lost 3 bases, with 9 bases spanning the gap. CDR3 length: 13 residues. The CDR3 nucleotides are TGTGCCAGCAGAAGACAGTCCAATCAGCCCCAGCATTTT. It specifies CASRRQSNQPQHF.

The chain links TRBV13 to TRBJ2-2, with D maybe TRBD2 (5 bases). The CDR3 is 13 residues long. V lost 5 bases to trimming and J lost 2 bases, with 6 bases between them. The germline V gene encodes CDR1 PRHDT and CDR2 FYEKMQ (reference sequence). Here the CDR3 DNA reads TGTGCCAGCAGCGGGAGAAACACCGGGGAGCTGTTTTTT. This sequence encodes CASSGRNTGELFF. Together with reference TRBV13 and TRBJ2-2, the CDR3 gives the full variable domain: AAGVIQSPRHLIKEKRETATLKCYPIPRHDTVYWYQQGPGQDPQFLISFYEKMQSDKGSIPDRFSAQQFSDYHSELNMSSLELGDSALYFCASSGRNTGELFFGEGSRLTVL.

This chain links TRBV3-1 (or the pseudogene TRBV3-2) with TRBJ1-5, with D uncertain. Germline CDR1 reads LGHDT; CDR2 reads YNNKEL (reference sequence). Trimming removed 4 bases from V and 0 bases from J, with 22 bases in between. The CDR3 covers 19 residues. The CDR3 protein is CASSPSPAGSPYSNQPQHF. Here the CDR3 DNA reads TGTGCCAGCAGCCCATCCCCGGCGGGCAGCCCGTATAGCAATCAGCCCCAGCATTTT.

CDR3 in DNA: TGTGCCAGTAGTCTCTCCCACTACAGGGATGAAAAACTGTTTTTT. Encoded protein: CASSLSHYRDEKLFF. This sequence joins TRBV19 and TRBJ1-4; TRBD1 might be the D (6 bases). Germline CDR1 and CDR2: LNHDA and SQIVND (reference sequence). The CDR3 runs 15 residues. Trimming removed 5 bases from V and 6 bases from J, with 16 bases in between. The full variable domain, rest sourced from reference TRBV19 and TRBJ1-4, is DGGITQSPKYLFRKEGQNVTLSCEQNLNHDAMYWYRQDPGQGLRLIYYSQIVNDFQKGDIAEGYSVSREKKESFPLTVTSAQKNPTAFYLCASSLSHYRDEKLFFGSGTQLSVL.

This chain uses TRBV5-4 with TRBJ2-1, with 9 bases aligning to TRBD1. CDR1 and CDR2 (germline): SGHNT, YYREEE (reference sequence). The ends lost 4 bases at V and 2 bases at J; junction bases unmatched: 7. The CDR3 loop spans 16 amino acids. In DNA, the CDR3 is TGTGCCAGCAGCCCGCCGGGACAGGGAACCTACAATGAGCAGTTCTTC. Translating it yields CASSPPGQGTYNEQFF.

The chain combines TRBV11-1 with TRBJ1-2, with a tentative D call TRBD1 (5 bases). V lost 1 base and J lost 8, with 17 bases in between. The CDR3 consists of 15 residues. The germline V gene encodes CDR1 SGHAT and CDR2 FQDESV (reference sequence). CDR3 in DNA: TGTGCCAGCAGCTTAGAGGGCCAGCCGGGGGAAGGCTACACCTTC. This sequence encodes CASSLEGQPGEGYTF.

The rearrangement links TRBV5-6 to TRBJ1-6, with D possibly matching TRBD1 (5 bases). The CDR3 has 16 amino acids. Germline CDR1 and CDR2: SGHDT and YYEEEE. With 6 bases removed from V and 4 bases from J, the gap between germline ends came to 17 bases. CDR3 sequence: CASTVEGRGYNSPLHF. The CDR3 DNA follows: TGTGCCAGCACTGTGGAGGGACGGGGATATAATTCACCCCTCCACTTT.

The chain links TRBV7-2 to TRBJ1-1; TRBD1 agrees at 9 bases. The V gene's germline CDR1 is SGHTA and CDR2 FQGNSA. V was pared by 5 bases and J by 10 bases, with 14 bases of the junction left unmatched. The CDR3 sequence is 15 residues long. CDR3: CASSPRSGTGQGAFF. Written as DNA, the CDR3 is TGTGCCAGCAGCCCGAGGTCCGGGACAGGGCAGGGAGCTTTCTTT.

The CDR3 coding sequence is TGTGCCAGCAGCTCAGGGGACAGGGCAACGTCGAGCAATCAGCCCCAGCATTTT. Encoded protein: CASSSGDRATSSNQPQHF. J is TRBJ1-5 and V is TRBV5-5; 9 bases map to TRBD1. The CDR3 loop spans 18 amino acids. Germline V gene data show CDR1 as SGHKS and CDR2 as YYEKEE (reference sequence). J was trimmed by 1 base and V by 3 bases; bases with no gene match: 11.

The rearrangement joins TRBV5-1 to TRBJ2-1; 7 bases line up with TRBD2. The CDR3 totals 16 residues. J lost 0 bases, V lost 6 bases, and 9 bases had no gene match. Germline V CDR1 and CDR2: SGHRS, YFSETQ. The CDR3 DNA follows: TGCGCCAGCACCTCCGGGGGGACGAGCTCCTACAATGAGCAGTTCTTC. It specifies CASTSGGTSSYNEQFF.

V and J are TRBV5-1 and TRBJ2-7, with 12 positions matching TRBD1. After removal of 1 base from V and 5 bases from J, the junction contained 10 bases not matched to a gene. Germline assignment: CDR1 SGHRS and CDR2 YFSETQ. This CDR3 comprises 17 residues. The CDR3 loop is CASSLPIRDRGRDEQYF. The CDR3 DNA sequence: TGCGCCAGCAGCTTGCCGATCCGGGACAGGGGGCGAGACGAGCAGTACTTC. The variable domain in full, with the rest retrieved from reference TRBV5-1 and TRBJ2-7, is KAGVTQTPRYLIKTRGQQVTLSCSPISGHRSVSWYQQTPGQGLQFLFEYFSETQRNKGNFPGRFSGRQFSNSRSEMNVSTLELGDSALYLCASSLPIRDRGRDEQYFGPGTRLTVT.

The chain employs TRBV20-1 and TRBJ2-7, with D possibly TRBD2 on 6 matching bases. Germline V gene sequence: CDR1 DFQATT, CDR2 SNEGSKA (reference sequence). The ends were cut back, 3 bases at V and 1 base at J, with 19 bases in the middle. This CDR3 has 16 amino acids. CDR3 DNA: TGCAGTGCTAGTAGCGGACACCTATTTGATTCCTACGAGCAGTACTTC. It yields the protein CSASSGHLFDSYEQYF.

This clone was seen a few times. The chain links TRBV27 to TRBJ1-5; 8 positions agree with TRBD1. The germline CDR1 and CDR2 sequences are MNHEY and SMNVEV (reference sequence). The CDR3 length is 14 residues. J was trimmed by 10 bases and V by 2 bases; bases with no gene match: 7. The CDR3 sequence: CASSLRTGSSPQHF. The CDR3 coding sequence is TGTGCCAGCAGTTTAAGGACAGGGAGTTCCCCCCAGCATTTT.

The gene calls are TRBV19 and TRBJ2-5; the D gene is possibly TRBD2 (6 bases). The CDR3 sequence is 13 residues long. V was shortened by 5 bases and J by 5 bases, with 12 bases between the two germline ends. In germline, CDR1 is LNHDA, CDR2 SQIVND (reference sequence). The DNA of the CDR3 is TGTGCCAGTAGTCAGGCCCGGGGGGAGACCCAGTACTTC. It is translated as CASSQARGETQYF.

The chain links TRBV15 to TRBJ2-7, with D possibly being TRBD1 or TRBD2 (5 bases each). There are 16 residues in the CDR3. Trimming shortened V by 0 bases and J by 3 bases, and 15 bases separated the two germline ends. The V gene's germline CDR1 is LNHNV and CDR2 YYDKDF (reference sequence). The chain's CDR3 is CATSREPGTVIYEQYF. Written as DNA, the CDR3 is TGTGCCACCAGCAGAGAACCCGGGACCGTCATCTACGAGCAGTACTTC.

This chain joins TRBV7-2 and TRBJ2-7; TRBD1 matches at 8 bases. V gave up 5 bases and J gave up 0 bases; unmatched junction bases: 6. CDR1 is SGHTA and CDR2 is FQGNSA in the germline V gene. CDR3 size: 15 residues. CDR3 region: CASSRDRTSSYEQYF. In DNA, the CDR3 is TGTGCCAGCAGCCGGGACAGGACCTCCTCCTACGAGCAGTACTTC.

The chain links TRBV5-6 to TRBJ1-1; the D is unclear. There are 13 residues in the CDR3. The V and J ends lost 6 bases and 2 bases respectively, with 11 bases between them. Per germline, CDR1 SGHDT and CDR2 YYEEEE. The CDR3 DNA sequence: TGTGCCAGCACCATGACGAGAAACACTGAAGCTTTCTTT. It translates to CASTMTRNTEAFF.

This clone was seen once. The V gene is TRBV19, the J gene TRBJ1-5, with D perhaps matching TRBD1 (5 bases). The CDR3 runs 14 residues. CDR1 LNHDA and CDR2 SQIVND come from the germline V gene (reference sequence). The V gene lost 4 bases and the J gene lost 4 bases, with 11 bases spanning the gap. CDR3 residues: CASSSGAINQPQHF. In DNA form, the CDR3 reads TGTGCCAGTAGTAGCGGGGCAATAAATCAGCCCCAGCATTTT. Filled out from reference TRBV19 and TRBJ1-5, the complete variable domain reads DGGITQSPKYLFRKEGQNVTLSCEQNLNHDAMYWYRQDPGQGLRLIYYSQIVNDFQKGDIAEGYSVSREKKESFPLTVTSAQKNPTAFYLCASSSGAINQPQHFGDGTRLSIL.

The chain uses TRBV10-3 and TRBJ2-3, with 11 positions matching TRBD2. The length of the CDR3 is 14 residues. The V gene end was trimmed by 6 bases and the J gene end by 5 bases; junction bases not matched to a gene: 4. Per the germline V gene, CDR1 is ENHRY and CDR2 is SYGVKD. The DNA of the CDR3 is TGTGCCATCAGAACTAGCGGGGGCGGAGATACGCAGTATTTT. Amino acids: CAIRTSGGGDTQYF.